A selection of T cell receptor beta chains follows, all from one sample in a study of T cell responses to AZD1222 COVID-19 vaccine. Generated by immunoSEQ multiplex PCR, the TCRdb table keeps only in-frame clones and is missing some. There are around 130,000 clones in the sample; just over 85% occur only once, and 12% lies in the top ten. The sample consisted of peripheral blood, taken on day 0 of AZD1222 vaccination. The receptors come from an adult in good health. The CDR3 runs from the conserved cysteine through the conserved F or W. A D gene is named only where the DNA matches it firmly. Clone size, where shown, is once, few, many, or a class for clones that have expanded.

>TRBD1|NA|TRBV28|TRBJ1-5
TGTGCCAGCAGTTTGCTCACAGGGGGCTTAGTTCAGCCCCAGCATTTT
CASSLLTGGLVQPQHF
>NA|NA|TRBV5-3|TRBJ1-1
TGTGCCAGAAGCCCGCCTGGACAGTTCATGAACACTGAAGCTTTCTTT
CARSPPGQFMNTEAFF
>NA|NA|TRBV5-1|TRBJ1-6
TGCGCCAGCAGCGTCCGGGACCGAGATTCACCCCTCCACTTT
CASSVRDRDSPLHF
>NA|NA|TRBV28|TRBJ1-3
TGTGCCAGCAGTTTATTGACAACCGGAAACACCATATATTTT
CASSLLTTGNTIYF
>NA|once|TRBV30|TRBJ1-6
TGTGCCTGGAGCAGCCGCCCAGGAGCACCCCTCCACTTT
CAWSSRPGAPLHF
>NA|NA|TRBV27|TRBJ2-7
TGTGCCAGCAGTTTACGCGGGGAGCAGTACTTC
CASSLRGEQYF
>NA|once|TRBV11-2|TRBJ1-3
TGTGCCAGCAGCTTCCTCTCTGGAAACACCATATATTTT
CASSFLSGNTIYF
>NA|NA|TRBV5-1|TRBJ1-3
TGCGCCAGCAGCTTGACGGGGGGCAGTGGAAACACCATATATTTT
CASSLTGGSGNTIYF
>TRBD1|NA|TRBV18|TRBJ2-1
TGTGCCAGCTCACATACGACAGGGGTAAACAATGAGCAGTTCTTC
CASSHTTGVNNEQFF
>NA|NA|TRBV12-3/TRBV12-4|TRBJ1-2
TGTGCCAGCACCCCCAGCCCTAACTATGGCTACACCTTC
CASTPSPNYGYTF
>TRBD1|NA|TRBV9|TRBJ2-2
TGTGCCAGCAGCGTAGGAAGGGACAGGGCGTTCGGGGAGCTGTTTTTT
CASSVGRDRAFGELFF
>NA|once|TRBV5-1|TRBJ1-1
TGCGCCAGCAGCTTGGAAGAAGCGCAGAACACTGAAGCTTTCTTT
CASSLEEAQNTEAFF
>TRBD1|NA|TRBV5-6|TRBJ1-5
TGTGCCAGCAGCTTAAAACAGGGGGTGTATAGCAATCAGCCCCAGCATTTT
CASSLKQGVYSNQPQHF
>NA|NA|TRBV19|TRBJ2-7
TGTGCCAGTAGTCTACTCTGGGGGGACTACGAGCAGTACTTC
CASSLLWGDYEQYF
>TRBD1|NA|TRBV6-2/TRBV6-3|TRBJ2-1
TGTGCCAGCAGTTACGCAGGACAGGGTTTCGAGAATGAGCAGTTCTTC
CASSYAGQGFENEQFF
>TRBD1|once|TRBV9|TRBJ1-1
TGTGCCAGCAGCCCGCGGACAGGGGGCCCTACTGAAGCTTTCTTT
CASSPRTGGPTEAFF
>NA|NA|TRBV19|TRBJ2-1
TGTGCCAGTACCCAAACCCCGGGTGAGCAGTTCTTC
CASTQTPGEQFF
>NA|NA|TRBV6-5|TRBJ2-7
TGTGCCAGCAGAGCGTTATCGGACACCTACGAGCAGTACTTC
CASRALSDTYEQYF
>NA|NA|TRBV5-6|TRBJ2-7
TGTGCCAGCAGCTATACGGGACGCTCCTACGAGCAGTACTTC
CASSYTGRSYEQYF
>TRBD1|once|TRBV18|TRBJ1-2
TGTGCCAGCTCACAAGGGCAGGGGGATCGTAACTATGGCTACACCTTC
CASSQGQGDRNYGYTF
>NA|NA|TRBV5-4|TRBJ2-1
TGTGCCAGCAGCTCCGCGGATGGGCCCACCTACAATGAGCAGTTCTTC
CASSSADGPTYNEQFF
>NA|NA|TRBV28|TRBJ1-5
TGTGCCAGCAGACAGTCCGGGACGGATTATCAGCCCCAGCATTTT
CASRQSGTDYQPQHF
>TRBD2|NA|TRBV3-1/TRBV3-2|TRBJ2-7
TGTGCCAGCAGCCAAGAAGGGGTAGCGGGGGATTTCTACGAGCAGTACTTC
CASSQEGVAGDFYEQYF
>NA|NA|TRBV4-1|TRBJ2-3
TGCGCCAGCAGCCCAGAGGACAGAGCAGGCTATACGCAGTATTTT
CASSPEDRAGYTQYF
>NA|NA|TRBV5-1|TRBJ1-1
TGCGCCAGCAAAGGCCAGCTAAGTGAAGCTTTCTTT
CASKGQLSEAFF